A single sample gave rise to the 22 T cell receptor beta chains below, sequenced in a study of shared T cell receptors in the human thymus. The method was immunoSEQ multiplex PCR; TCRdb's version includes in-frame clones alone and lacks a portion of them. The table includes about 660,000 clones, roughly 90% detected once. This sample also belongs to another study, concerning human thymus T cells.

Sequencing was performed on thymocytes. Receptors were obtained from a boy under two years old with a congenital heart defect.

The V and J genes are TRBV7-2 and TRBJ1-1; D is unclear. With 5 bases removed from V and 6 bases from J, the gap between germline ends came to 16 bases. CDR3 length: 14 amino acids. In germline, CDR1 is SGHTA, CDR2 FQGNSA. Here the CDR3 DNA reads TGTGCCAGCAGCCCCTTAGGTCCCGGGGCTGAAGCTTTCTTT. It yields the protein CASSPLGPGAEAFF.

This clone was recorded only once. The chain is built from TRBV29-1 and TRBJ2-1, with 9 bases that match TRBD2. With V trimmed by 4 bases and J by 6 bases, 7 bases remained unmatched. The CDR3 length is 14 residues. The germline gives CDR1 SQVTM, CDR2 ANQGSEA. The CDR3, as DNA: TGCAGCGTTGTTGGTAGCGGGAGTCCCAATGAGCAGTTCTTC. Protein: CSVVGSGSPNEQFF.

The chain has TRBV6-6 and TRBJ1-5, with D perhaps matching TRBD1 (6 bases). The CDR3 has 15 amino acids. Germline assignment: CDR1 MNHNY and CDR2 SVGAGI (reference sequence). Between the trimmed V and J ends, which lost 5 bases and 2 bases, there was a span of 13 bases. The CDR3 region is CASSLLHRGNQPQHF. DNA of the CDR3: TGTGCCAGCAGTCTACTCCACAGGGGCAATCAGCCCCAGCATTTT.

The rearrangement links TRBV28 to TRBJ2-5, with D perhaps matching TRBD2 (6 bases). Trimming took 3 bases from V and 0 from J, leaving 17 bases between them. Germline V lookup: CDR1 MDHEN, CDR2 SYDVKM. The CDR3 is made up of 17 amino acids. DNA for the CDR3: TGTGCCAGCAGTTTCCGGGGGAAGCCGCTGTACCAAGAGACCCAGTACTTC. Its translation: CASSFRGKPLYQETQYF.

The chain links TRBV28 to TRBJ2-7; perhaps TRBD2 as D (5 bases). In germline, CDR1 is MDHEN, CDR2 SYDVKM. This CDR3 region has 16 residues. Trimming stripped 6 bases from V and 0 bases from J, with 18 bases between. The CDR3 here is CASSKSGVKGSYEQYF. CDR3 nucleotide sequence: TGTGCCAGCAGCAAATCCGGGGTAAAGGGCTCCTACGAGCAGTACTTC.

The rearrangement joins TRBV7-4 to TRBJ2-7; 8 positions match TRBD1. In germline, CDR1 is SGHVT, CDR2 SQSDAQ. The CDR3 spans 14 residues. The junction had 7 bases not matched to a gene; V was cut back by 5 bases and J by 4 bases. In DNA form, the CDR3 reads TGTGCCAGCAGCGTCCGGACAGGGAAGTACGAGCAGTACTTC. Amino acid sequence: CASSVRTGKYEQYF.

This chain uses TRBV29-1 with TRBJ2-7; 9 nucleotides agree with TRBD2. The CDR3 sequence is 16 residues long. With 6 bases clipped from V and 0 bases from J, the junction kept 12 bases outside the gene matches. Per the germline V gene, CDR1 is SQVTM and CDR2 is ANQGSEA. The chain's CDR3 is CSVLAGVPPYSYEQYF. In nucleotides, the CDR3 is TGCAGCGTCTTAGCGGGAGTCCCACCCTACTCCTACGAGCAGTACTTC.

The chain has TRBV10-3 and TRBJ2-5; 7 bases are a match to TRBD2. Germline lookup yields CDR1 ENHRY and CDR2 SYGVKD. Trimming took 10 bases from V and 4 from J; bases not matched to a gene: 12. The CDR3 sequence is 14 residues long. In nucleotides, the CDR3 is TGTGCCACCCAAGGGAGCGGGACCCCAGAGACCCAGTACTTC. Translation gives CATQGSGTPETQYF.

The table lists this clone with a few counts. The chain recombines TRBV11-3 with TRBJ1-3; maybe TRBD1 (5 bases). The CDR3 has 16 amino acids. The V end was cut by 6 bases, the J end by 4 bases, with 19 bases between. Germline V gene sequence: CDR1 SGHNT, CDR2 YENEEA. The chain's CDR3 is CASRPRGDWWGNTIYF. The DNA of the CDR3 is TGTGCCAGCAGGCCACGGGGGGATTGGTGGGGAAACACCATATATTTT.

This clone was seen just once. The chain is built from TRBV27 and TRBJ2-7; 15 nucleotides align to TRBD2. Trimming cost V 5 bases and J 7 bases; bases outside gene matches: 6. The germline gives CDR1 MNHEY, CDR2 SMNVEV (reference sequence). The CDR3 sequence is 15 residues long. The CDR3 DNA sequence: TGTGCCAGCAGTCCCCCGGGACTAGCGGGAGGAGAGCAGTACTTC. Protein sequence: CASSPPGLAGGEQYF.

The sample holds one count of this clone. This sequence joins TRBV28 and TRBJ2-3; 8 nucleotides match TRBD2. This CDR3 has 18 amino acids. The junction had 15 bases not matched to a gene; V was cut back by 3 bases and J by 4 bases. The germline gives CDR1 MDHEN, CDR2 SYDVKM. The CDR3 protein is CASSFLTFAGGISDTQYF. DNA of the CDR3: TGTGCCAGCAGTTTCTTAACCTTTGCGGGAGGAATATCAGATACGCAGTATTTT.

The chain carries TRBV6-5 and TRBJ1-4; D not certain. The V gene lost 5 bases and the J gene lost 4 bases, with 8 bases spanning the gap. Germline V gene data show CDR1 as MNHEY and CDR2 as SVGAGI. This CDR3 is built from 13 residues. The CDR3, as DNA: TGTGCCAGCAGTCACCTCTATAATGAAAAACTGTTTTTT. Translation: CASSHLYNEKLFF.

V and J are TRBV7-2 and TRBJ2-7, with 7 bases lining up with TRBD2. This CDR3 has 13 amino acids. CDR1 is SGHTA and CDR2 is FQGNSA in the germline V gene. V trimming: 1 base; J trimming: 5 bases; junction bases outside the gene matches: 2. CDR3 loop: CASSLGTRHEQYF. In DNA form, the CDR3 reads TGTGCCAGCAGCTTAGGGACTAGGCACGAGCAGTACTTC.

The rearrangement links TRBV30 to TRBJ1-1; TRBD1 matches at 7 bases. With V trimmed by 1 base and J by 12 bases, 14 bases remained unmatched. Per germline, CDR1 GTSNPN and CDR2 SVGIG (reference sequence). The CDR3 length is 14 residues. The CDR3 DNA reads TGTGCCTGGAGTGGGATAACCGGGACAGAAAGTCCTTTCTTT. This encodes CAWSGITGTESPFF.

V usage is TRBV11-3 and J usage is TRBJ2-1, with 10 bases lining up with TRBD1. Germline V gene lookup returns CDR1 SGHNT and CDR2 YENEEA. The CDR3 is made up of 20 amino acids. J gave up 0 bases and V 0 bases, and 11 bases lay outside the gene matches. CDR3 sequence: CASSLDRTGQGTGSYNEQFF. CDR3 in DNA: TGTGCCAGCAGCTTAGATCGGACGGGACAGGGGACGGGCTCCTACAATGAGCAGTTCTTC.

The chain employs TRBV27 and TRBJ2-5, with TRBD2 matching 10 bases. V gave up 4 bases and J gave up 4 bases; unmatched junction bases: 12. This CDR3 has 17 residues. CDR1 is MNHEY, CDR2 SMNVEV, per germline (reference sequence). CDR3 coding DNA: TGTGCCAGCAGTTCCCCGAAGGAGCGGGAGGGGAGAGAGACCCAGTACTTC. This encodes CASSSPKEREGRETQYF.

The chain has TRBV5-6 and TRBJ2-1, with 9 bases aligning to TRBD2. V lost 0 bases to trimming and J lost 7 bases; unmatched junction nucleotides: 8. The CDR3 has 16 amino acids. Germline CDR1 and CDR2: SGHDT and YYEEEE. The CDR3 loop is CASSLAGREGWNEQFF. In DNA, the CDR3 is TGTGCCAGCAGCTTGGCAGGGCGGGAGGGGTGGAATGAGCAGTTCTTC.

This chain joins TRBV7-9 and TRBJ2-7, with 7 bases matching TRBD1. J lost 2 bases, V lost 5 bases, and 6 bases had no gene match. Germline CDR1 is SEHNR and CDR2 is FQNEAQ (reference sequence). CDR3 length: 14 residues. The CDR3 reads CASSLGQDPYEQYF. CDR3 DNA sequence: TGTGCCAGCAGCCTTGGACAGGACCCCTACGAGCAGTACTTC. Looking up the rest from reference TRBV7-9 and TRBJ2-7 gives the full variable domain: DTGVSQNPRHKITKRGQNVTFRCDPISEHNRLYWYRQTLGQGPEFLTYFQNEAQLEKSRLLSDRFSAERPKGSFSTLEIQRTEQGDSAMYLCASSLGQDPYEQYFGPGTRLTVT.

The V and J genes are TRBV18 and TRBJ2-6; 7 positions match TRBD1. In germline, CDR1 is KGHSH, CDR2 LQKENI. V trimming: 3 bases; J trimming: 2 bases; junction bases outside the gene matches: 13. This CDR3 comprises 19 residues. The CDR3 sequence is CASSPHGQAGGAGANVLTF. The CDR3 region has the DNA TGTGCCAGCTCACCCCATGGACAGGCGGGTGGCGCTGGGGCCAACGTCCTGACTTTC.

The V gene is TRBV5-1, the J gene TRBJ1-2; D call uncertain. The CDR3 loop spans 11 amino acids. V gave up 3 bases and J gave up 6 bases, with 6 bases separating them. In germline, CDR1 is SGHRS, CDR2 YFSETQ. The chain's CDR3 is CASSSPNGYTF. The CDR3, as DNA: TGCGCCAGCAGCTCGCCTAATGGCTACACCTTC.

The V call is TRBV4-3, the J call TRBJ2-1; possibly TRBD2 for D (8 bases). V dropped 1 base and J dropped 8 bases, with 21 bases sitting between them. CDR1 is LGHNA, CDR2 YSLEER, per germline. CDR3 length: 17 residues. DNA for the CDR3: TGCGCCAGCAGCCAAGGAGGGGGCAGCGGGAGTGTGGATGAGCAGTTCTTC. Its protein is CASSQGGGSGSVDEQFF.

The V and J genes are TRBV5-5 and TRBJ2-1; 9 bases match TRBD2. Germline V CDR1 and CDR2: SGHKS, YYEKEE (reference sequence). This CDR3 has 20 residues. Trimming removed 1 base from V and 0 bases from J; junction bases left unmatched: 14. CDR3 bases: TGTGCCAGCAGCTTGCCTTATCCGACTAGCGGAGGCTACTCCTACAATGAGCAGTTCTTC. The encoded protein is CASSLPYPTSGGYSYNEQFF.